A selection of T cell receptor beta chains follows, all from one sample in a study of cytomegalovirus exposure and HLA in healthy donors. Sequencing used immunoSEQ multiplex PCR; TCRdb keeps in-frame clones, though not all of them. The table records 140,000 or so clones, approximately 78% of them present only once. The material sequenced was PBMCs. Every receptor here comes from a woman aged 18 to 35 in good health and CMV-seropositive. Both conserved end residues are part of each CDR3. A D gene is named only where the DNA matches it firmly. The size field is filled for only some rows; it gives once, few, many or a size class.

j_call,d_call,clone_size,v_call,cdr3_nt,cdr3_aa
TRBJ1-6,TRBD1,once,TRBV6-1,TGTGCCAGCAGGGGGACAGGGTTCTCACCCCTCCACTTT,CASRGTGFSPLHF
TRBJ1-1,TRBD1,.,TRBV7-2,TGTGCCAGCAGCCCTCGGACAGGGGACGGGGCTTTCTTT,CASSPRTGDGAFF
TRBJ2-2,.,.,TRBV7-9,TGTGCCAGCAGCTTAAAACAGTTCGCGAACACCGGGGAGCTGTTTTTT,CASSLKQFANTGELFF
TRBJ1-5,TRBD1,few,TRBV19,TGTGCCAGTAGTATCGGGACAGGGGGCGGTCAGCCCCAGCATTTT,CASSIGTGGGQPQHF
TRBJ1-2,.,medium-sized,TRBV10-2,TGCGCCAGCAGTGAGATGAGTACGGTTAACTATGGCTACACCTTC,CASSEMSTVNYGYTF
TRBJ1-1,TRBD1,few,TRBV18,TGTGCCAGCTCGCAGGGGGGCGTTGGGGGGCTGGGAGGCACTGAAGCTTTCTTT,CASSQGGVGGLGGTEAFF
TRBJ2-3,.,few,TRBV7-8,TGTGCCAGCAGCTTTTTTGACAGAAGCACAGATACGCAGTATTTT,CASSFFDRSTDTQYF
TRBJ2-7,.,.,TRBV28,TGTGCCACCCTGACGGAAGGGCGGGGAACCTACGAGCAGTACTTC,CATLTEGRGTYEQYF
TRBJ1-2,.,.,TRBV19,TGTGCCAGTAGTTTAAGCGGAACAGGGTTGGATGGCTACACCTTC,CASSLSGTGLDGYTF
TRBJ1-5,TRBD1,.,TRBV19,TGTGCCAGTAGGAGACAGGGTAGTCAGCCCCAGCATTTT,CASRRQGSQPQHF
TRBJ1-1,TRBD1,.,TRBV19,TGTGCCAGTAGTGTCCCCGGGACAGTTGAAGCTTTCTTT,CASSVPGTVEAFF
TRBJ2-4,TRBD1,once,TRBV28,TGTGCCAGCAGTTTCGACAGGGGGCTAAGCATTCAGTACTTC,CASSFDRGLSIQYF
TRBJ2-5,.,once,TRBV10-2,TGCGCCAGCAGTACGTCCGGGGTTCAAGAGACCCAGTACTTC,CASSTSGVQETQYF
TRBJ1-2,TRBD1,.,TRBV10-2,TGCGCCAGCAGGGGACAGCCAAAGTCGCATGGCTACACCTTC,CASRGQPKSHGYTF
TRBJ1-4,TRBD1,.,TRBV6-1,TGTGCCAGCAGCCTAACCCCAGGGACAGATGAAAAACTGTTTTTT,CASSLTPGTDEKLFF
TRBJ2-2,TRBD1,few,TRBV9,TGTGCCAGCAGCGTTCTGACAGGGGGTTCGGGCACCGGGGAGCTGTTTTTT,CASSVLTGGSGTGELFF